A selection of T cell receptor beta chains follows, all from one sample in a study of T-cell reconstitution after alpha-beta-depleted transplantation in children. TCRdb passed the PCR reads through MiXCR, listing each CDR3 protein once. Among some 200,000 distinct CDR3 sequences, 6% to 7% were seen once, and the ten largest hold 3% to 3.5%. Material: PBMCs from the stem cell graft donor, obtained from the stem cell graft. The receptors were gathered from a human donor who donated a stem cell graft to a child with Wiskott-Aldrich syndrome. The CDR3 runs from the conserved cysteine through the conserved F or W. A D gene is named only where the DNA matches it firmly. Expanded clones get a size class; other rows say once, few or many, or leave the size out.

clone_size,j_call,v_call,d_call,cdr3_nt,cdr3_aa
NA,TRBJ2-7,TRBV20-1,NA,TGCAGTGCCTGGACGGGGATTTCCTACGAGCAGTACTTC,CSAWTGISYEQYF
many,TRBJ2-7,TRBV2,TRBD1,TGTGCCAGCACTCGGGACAGATCCTACGAGCAGTACTTC,CASTRDRSYEQYF
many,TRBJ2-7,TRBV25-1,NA,TGTGCCAGCAGTGAATTCGTCGAGCAGTACTTC,CASSEFVEQYF
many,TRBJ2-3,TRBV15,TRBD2,TGTGCCACCAGCAGTCTGGGGGCGACTAGCGGGAGAACAGATACGCAGTATTTT,CATSSLGATSGRTDTQYF
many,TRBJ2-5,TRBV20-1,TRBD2,TGCAGTGCCCAAAGTTGGGCGGGAGGGCAAGAGACCCAGTACTTC,CSAQSWAGGQETQYF
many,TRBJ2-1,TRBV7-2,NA,TGTGCCAGCAGCCCCCCACTAGGGGAGGAGTTCTTC,CASSPPLGEEFF
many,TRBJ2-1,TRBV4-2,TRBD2,TGTGCCAGCCAACGAACTAGCGGGGGGGCCAATGAGCAGTTCTTC,CASQRTSGGANEQFF
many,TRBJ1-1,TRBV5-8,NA,TGTGCCAGCAGCGTAACCGGACGGGAGGGTTTCACTGAAGCTTTCTTT,CASSVTGREGFTEAFF
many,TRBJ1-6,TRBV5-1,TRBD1,TGCGCCAGCAGCCCCGGACCGACAGGGATGGCCCTGGGTTCACCCCTCCACTTT,CASSPGPTGMALGSPLHF
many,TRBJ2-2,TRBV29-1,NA,TGCAGCTTTCGGGGAGCTGGGGAGCTGTTTTTT,CSFRGAGELFF